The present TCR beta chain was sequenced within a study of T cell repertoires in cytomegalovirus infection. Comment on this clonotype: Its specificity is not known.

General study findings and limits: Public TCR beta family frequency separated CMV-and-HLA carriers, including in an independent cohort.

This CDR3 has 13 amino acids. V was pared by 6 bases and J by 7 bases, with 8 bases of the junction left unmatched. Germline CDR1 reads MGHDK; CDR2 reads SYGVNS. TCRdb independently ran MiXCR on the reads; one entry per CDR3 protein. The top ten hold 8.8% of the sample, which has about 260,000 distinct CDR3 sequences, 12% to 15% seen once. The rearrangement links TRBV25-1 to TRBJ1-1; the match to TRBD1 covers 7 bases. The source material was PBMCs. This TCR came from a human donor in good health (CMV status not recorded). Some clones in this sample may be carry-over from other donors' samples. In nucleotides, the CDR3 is TGTGCCAGCAGCGACAGGGAGATTAGTGAAGCTTTCTTT. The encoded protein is CASSDREISEAFF.